This T cell receptor (beta chain) was documented in a study of blood T cell repertoires in COVID-19. At the level of the study: Material from acute and convalescent COVID-19 was sourced from the United States, Italy and Spain. Nucleic acid was either cDNA or gDNA, and it came from T cells, B-cell-depleted T cells, or PBMCs.

In the authors' workflow: It was from reference gene primer amplification that nucleated cell counts were estimated. TCRdb's copy holds only in-frame clones and misses some; the assay was immunoSEQ multiplex PCR. That table is the source of V, J and clone size, and D and trimming were worked out from the DNA. This sample has a few hundred thousand clones, with 86% found just once. This CDR3 contains 16 residues. CDR1 and CDR2 from the germline V gene are SGHRS and YFSETQ. V trimming: 1 base; J trimming: 4 bases; junction bases outside the gene matches: 6. The specimen was peripheral blood. This chain uses TRBV5-1 with TRBJ2-1; TRBD2 aligns across 9 bases. The receptor's source is a man in his thirties or forties with active or convalescent COVID-19. CDR3 nucleotides: TGCGCCAGCAGCTTGTCCCGCCTAGCGGGGTACAATGAGCAGTTCTTC. It yields the protein CASSLSRLAGYNEQFF. Drawing the rest from reference TRBV5-1 and TRBJ2-1, the complete variable domain is KAGVTQTPRYLIKTRGQQVTLSCSPISGHRSVSWYQQTPGQGLQFLFEYFSETQRNKGNFPGRFSGRQFSNSRSEMNVSTLELGDSALYLCASSLSRLAGYNEQFFGPGTRLTVL.